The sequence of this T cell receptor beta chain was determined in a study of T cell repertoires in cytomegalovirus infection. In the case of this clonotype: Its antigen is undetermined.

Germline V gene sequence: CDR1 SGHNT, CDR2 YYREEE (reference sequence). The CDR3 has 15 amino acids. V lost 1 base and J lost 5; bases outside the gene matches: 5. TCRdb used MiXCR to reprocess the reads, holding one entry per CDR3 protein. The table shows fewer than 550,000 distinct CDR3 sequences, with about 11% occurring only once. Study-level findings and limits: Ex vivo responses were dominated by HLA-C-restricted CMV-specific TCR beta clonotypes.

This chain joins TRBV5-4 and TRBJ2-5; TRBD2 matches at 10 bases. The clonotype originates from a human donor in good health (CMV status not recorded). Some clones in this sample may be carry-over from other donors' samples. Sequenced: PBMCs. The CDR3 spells CASSLRLAGEETQYF. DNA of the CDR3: TGTGCCAGCAGCTTGAGGCTAGCGGGAGAGGAGACCCAGTACTTC. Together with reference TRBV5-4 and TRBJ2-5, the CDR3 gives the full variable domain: ETGVTQSPTHLIKTRGQQVTLRCSSQSGHNTVSWYQQALGQGPQFIFQYYREEENGRGNFPPRFSGLQFPNYSSELNVNALELDDSALYLCASSLRLAGEETQYFGPGTRLLVL.